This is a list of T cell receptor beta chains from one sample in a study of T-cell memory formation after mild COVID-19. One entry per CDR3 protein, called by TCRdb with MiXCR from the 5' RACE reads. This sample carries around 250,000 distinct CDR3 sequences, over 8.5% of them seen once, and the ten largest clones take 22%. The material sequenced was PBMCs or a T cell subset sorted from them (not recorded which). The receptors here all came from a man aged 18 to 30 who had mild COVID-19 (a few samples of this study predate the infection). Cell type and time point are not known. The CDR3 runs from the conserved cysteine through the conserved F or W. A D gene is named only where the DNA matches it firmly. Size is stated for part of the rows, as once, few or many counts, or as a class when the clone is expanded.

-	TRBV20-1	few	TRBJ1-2	TGCAGTGCCGCGGAACCCCGACAGGAGGGTCATGGCTACACCTTC	CSAAEPRQEGHGYTF
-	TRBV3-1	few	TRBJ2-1	TGTGCCAGCAGCCAAGTACAGGTGTCCTACAATGAGCAGTTCTTC	CASSQVQVSYNEQFF
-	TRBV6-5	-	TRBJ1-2	TGTGCCAGCAGTTATGGGTTGGGCGGCAACTATGGCTACACCTTC	CASSYGLGGNYGYTF
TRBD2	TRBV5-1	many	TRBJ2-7	TGCGCCAGCAGCTATAGCGGGGAGAACGAGCAGTACTTC	CASSYSGENEQYF
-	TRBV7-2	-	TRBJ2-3	TGTGCCAGCAGCTTCCGGGGTCTCGCAGATACGCAGTATTTT	CASSFRGLADTQYF
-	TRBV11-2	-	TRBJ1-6	TGTGCCAGCAGCCCTCAGGCCTTAAGGGTAACGGAGGCCCTCCACTTT	CASSPQALRVTEALHF
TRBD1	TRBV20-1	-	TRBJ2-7	TGCAGTGCTAGACTCCAGGGGGAATCCTACGAGCAGTACTTC	CSARLQGESYEQYF
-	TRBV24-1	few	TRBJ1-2	TGTGCCACCAGTGATTCCGACAGGAGGTGGACCTTC	CATSDSDRRWTF
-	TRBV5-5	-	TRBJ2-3	TGTGCCAGCACCCTCGCGTCGGGGATCAGCACAGATACGCAGTATTTT	CASTLASGISTDTQYF
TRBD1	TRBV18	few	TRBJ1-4	TGTGCCAGCTCACCGACTCTGGGACAGGGAGGTGAAAAACTGTTTTTT	CASSPTLGQGGEKLFF
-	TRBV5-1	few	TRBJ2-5	TGCGCCAGCAGCTTCGGGTTTACGGGGGCTCAAGAGACCCAGTACTTC	CASSFGFTGAQETQYF
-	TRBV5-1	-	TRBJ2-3	TGCGCCAGCAGCTTGGGACATTCAGATACGCAGTATTTT	CASSLGHSDTQYF
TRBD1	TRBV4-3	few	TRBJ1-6	TGCGCCAGCAGCCAAATGACAGGGGATTCACCCCTCCACTTT	CASSQMTGDSPLHF
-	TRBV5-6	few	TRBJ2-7	TGTGCCAGCAGCCTGGCGTGGTACTACGAGCAGTACTTC	CASSLAWYYEQYF
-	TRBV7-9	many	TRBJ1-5	TGTGCCAGCAGCTCCACCGGGGGTCAGCCCCAGCATTTT	CASSSTGGQPQHF
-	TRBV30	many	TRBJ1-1	TGTGCCTGGAGTCTGCAGGTTGAAGCTTTCTTT	CAWSLQVEAFF
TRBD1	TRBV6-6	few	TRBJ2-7	TGTGCCAGCAGTTACGTGAGACAGGGACCCTACGAGCAGTACTTC	CASSYVRQGPYEQYF
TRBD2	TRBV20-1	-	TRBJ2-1	TGCAGTGCTTTCCGTGGGCTAGCGGGGGACTACAATGAGCAGTTCTTC	CSAFRGLAGDYNEQFF
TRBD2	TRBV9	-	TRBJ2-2	TGTGCCAGCAGCGTAGGCGAACTAGCGGGGAACACCGGGGAGCTGTTTTTT	CASSVGELAGNTGELFF
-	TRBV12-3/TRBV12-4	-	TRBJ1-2	TGTGCCAGCAGTCCAACAGGGACTGTTGGAGGCTACACCTTC	CASSPTGTVGGYTF
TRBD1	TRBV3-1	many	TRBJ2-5	TGTGCCAGCAGAGGAAGGGACAGGCAAGAGACCCAGTACTTC	CASRGRDRQETQYF
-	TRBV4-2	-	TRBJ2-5	TGTGCCAGCAGCCAAGTGGAGATCCCCCAAGAGACCCAGTACTTC	CASSQVEIPQETQYF
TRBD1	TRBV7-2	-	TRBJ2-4	TGTGCCAGCAGCCGGGACAGAGCCAAAAACATTCAGTACTTC	CASSRDRAKNIQYF
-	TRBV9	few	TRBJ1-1	TGTGCCAGCAGCGTAGGGTGGAGGGCAGAGACTGAAGCTTTCTTT	CASSVGWRAETEAFF
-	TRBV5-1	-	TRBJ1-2	TGCGCCAGCAGCGGTTCTGAACGGGGCTACACCTTC	CASSGSERGYTF
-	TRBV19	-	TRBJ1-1	TGTGCCACTTACCCCTATCCGGACGGTGAAGCTTTCTTT	CATYPYPDGEAFF
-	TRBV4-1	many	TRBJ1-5	TGCGCCAGCAGCCCATTCCTCCGTGACCCTAGGCCCCAGCATTTT	CASSPFLRDPRPQHF
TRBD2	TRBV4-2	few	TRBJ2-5	TGTGCCAGCAGCCAAGATCGGTTCGGAGCGGGGGGCCGCACCCAGTACCAAGAGACCCAGTACTTC	CASSQDRFGAGGRTQYQETQYF
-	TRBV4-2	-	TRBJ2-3	TGTGCCAGCAGCCAAGGGTTGGCAGGCAGAGATACGCAGTATTTT	CASSQGLAGRDTQYF
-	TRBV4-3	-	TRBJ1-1	TGCGCCAGCAGCCAAGCCAGTATTGACACTGAAGCTTTCTTT	CASSQASIDTEAFF
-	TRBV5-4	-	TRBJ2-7	TGTGCCAGCAGCCCTGGGGCCAGGGTTAACGAGCAGTACTTC	CASSPGARVNEQYF
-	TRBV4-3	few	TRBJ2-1	TGCGCCAGCAGCCCGCAACCCCAGGTGTACAATGAGCAGTTCTTC	CASSPQPQVYNEQFF